This TCR beta chain comes out of a study of blood T cell repertoires in COVID-19. Across the whole study: COVID-19 samples from acute and convalescent phases originated in the United States, Italy and Spain. T cells, B-cell-depleted T cells, or PBMCs supplied cDNA or gDNA.

CDR3 length: 15 amino acids. Germline V CDR1 and CDR2: LGHNA, YSLEER. Trimming took 2 bases from V and 3 from J; bases not matched to a gene: 4. Assignment of participants to cohorts was predicated upon participant-reported clinical history. As handled by the study authors: It was from reference gene primer amplification that nucleated cell counts were estimated. Measured with immunoSEQ multiplex PCR; TCRdb has only the in-frame clones, and not every one. V and J calls and clone size are those listed in that table; D and trimming were worked out from the DNA. The sample consists of 200,000 to 300,000 clones, around nine tenths of them appearing once.

The rearrangement joins TRBV4-3 to TRBJ2-1, with 7 bases fitting TRBD1. The sequenced material came from PBMCs or T cells enriched from blood (not recorded which). This receptor was taken from a woman younger than 35 who had recovered from COVID-19. The CDR3 DNA is TGCGCCAGCAGCCAACGCGCAGGGGGCTACAATGAGCAGTTCTTC. Protein sequence: CASSQRAGGYNEQFF.